The 25 T cell receptor beta chains listed next were all sequenced from one sample in a study of blood T cell repertoires in COVID-19. Assay: immunoSEQ multiplex PCR; the TCRdb copy retains only in-frame clones and omits some. The sample yields around 84,000 clones, 70% to 85% seen once. Sequencing was done on a sample of peripheral blood. Receptors were obtained from a man between 45 and 60 years old with active or convalescent COVID-19.

V and J are TRBV5-1 and TRBJ2-5; 9 bases match TRBD1. Germline CDR1 SGHRS, CDR2 YFSETQ. This CDR3 is built from 13 residues. The J segment lost 5 bases and the V segment lost 4 bases, leaving 3 bases of the junction unmatched. This CDR3 is CASSQGQGETQYF. The CDR3 DNA reads as TGCGCCAGCAGCCAAGGACAGGGGGAGACCCAGTACTTC.

This chain joins TRBV5-5 and TRBJ1-2; D remains ambiguous. V was shortened by 2 bases and J by 6 bases, with 5 bases between the two germline ends. There are 11 residues in the CDR3. The germline gives CDR1 SGHKS, CDR2 YYEKEE (reference sequence). CDR3 in amino acids: CASSFANGYTF. The CDR3 DNA reads as TGTGCCAGCAGCTTCGCGAATGGCTACACCTTC.

This clone has more than one count but fewer than ten. The CDR3 DNA is TGCGCCAGCAGCTGGGCGGGGGGTCACGATCAGCCCCAGCATTTT. Its translation: CASSWAGGHDQPQHF. V and J are TRBV5-1 and TRBJ1-5; possibly TRBD1 for D (5 bases). This CDR3 spans 15 amino acids. Germline-derived CDR1 and CDR2 are SGHRS and YFSETQ. The V gene lost 3 bases and the J gene lost 5 bases, with 15 bases spanning the gap.

The J gene is TRBJ1-4, the V gene TRBV28; D remains unclear. With 3 bases removed from V and 4 bases from J, the gap between germline ends came to 9 bases. Germline V gene sequence: CDR1 MDHEN, CDR2 SYDVKM. This CDR3 comprises 14 residues. The CDR3 DNA reads as TGTGCCAGCAGTTTCGGTGGTAGTAATGAAAAACTGTTTTTT. It yields the protein CASSFGGSNEKLFF. The variable domain in full, completed from reference TRBV28 and TRBJ1-4, reads DVKVTQSSRYLVKRTGEKVFLECVQDMDHENMFWYRQDPGLGLRLIYFSYDVKMKEKGDIPEGYSVSREKKERFSLILESASTNQTSMYLCASSFGGSNEKLFFGSGTQLSVL.

The chain carries TRBV19 and TRBJ2-2, with 12 bases aligning to TRBD2. The V gene end was trimmed by 5 bases and the J gene end by 1 base; junction bases not matched to a gene: 2. Germline loops: CDR1 LNHDA, CDR2 SQIVND (reference sequence). The CDR3 loop spans 16 amino acids. For the CDR3, the DNA is TGTGCCAGTAGTCCGGGACTAGCGGGGAACACCGGGGAGCTGTTTTTT. Translation: CASSPGLAGNTGELFF.

The chain recombines TRBV5-5 with TRBJ2-3; 7 bases are shared with TRBD2. Germline CDR1 and CDR2: SGHKS and YYEKEE (reference sequence). J was trimmed by 0 bases and V by 3 bases; bases with no gene match: 10. This CDR3 contains 17 residues. CDR3 protein: CASSSLGEAGSTDTQYF. The CDR3 DNA follows: TGTGCCAGCAGCTCCCTGGGGGAAGCGGGGAGCACAGATACGCAGTATTTT.

The chain uses TRBV9 and TRBJ2-5, with 7 bases aligning to TRBD1. The germline V gene has CDR1 SGDLS and CDR2 YYNGEE. This CDR3 has 14 residues. V was clipped by 4 bases and J by 2 bases; unmatched bases: 5. CDR3 loop: CASSPGTAQETQYF. In DNA, the CDR3 is TGTGCCAGCAGCCCCGGGACAGCTCAAGAGACCCAGTACTTC.

V gene TRBV18 combines with J gene TRBJ2-7, with a weak D call TRBD1 (5 bases). V lost 5 bases, J lost 2 bases, and 10 bases lay in between. CDR1 is KGHSH and CDR2 is LQKENI in the germline V gene. The CDR3 consists of 13 residues. CDR3: CASSNGQAYEQYF. The DNA of the CDR3 is TGTGCCAGCTCAAACGGACAAGCCTACGAGCAGTACTTC.

V gene TRBV7-9 combines with J gene TRBJ1-5; 7 bases match TRBD1. Trimming took 1 base from V and 3 from J; bases not matched to a gene: 6. The length of the CDR3 is 16 residues. The germline V gene encodes CDR1 SEHNR and CDR2 FQNEAQ (reference sequence). The CDR3 sequence is CASSLGGQAFNQPQHF. The CDR3 DNA reads TGTGCCAGCAGCTTAGGAGGACAGGCTTTCAATCAGCCCCAGCATTTT. Full variable domain (missing parts from reference TRBV7-9 and TRBJ1-5): DTGVSQNPRHKITKRGQNVTFRCDPISEHNRLYWYRQTLGQGPEFLTYFQNEAQLEKSRLLSDRFSAERPKGSFSTLEIQRTEQGDSAMYLCASSLGGQAFNQPQHFGDGTRLSIL.

As to this clone: The junction and the germline gene differ at one end; a read error may be behind it. The rearrangement uses TRBV4-1 and TRBJ2-7; 7 bases are a match to TRBD2. Germline CDR1 reads MGHRA; CDR2 reads YSYEKL. The CDR3 runs to 14 residues. This chain's CDR3 is CASSQGGDRRGINF. In nucleotides, the CDR3 is TGCGCCAGCAGCCAAGGGGGTGATCGGCGGGGGATCAACTTC.

This chain uses TRBV27 with TRBJ2-1, with 8 bases that match TRBD2. The CDR3 sequence is 16 residues long. CDR1 and CDR2 (germline): MNHEY, SMNVEV (reference sequence). V was pared by 6 bases and J by 9 bases, with 16 bases of the junction left unmatched. CDR3 sequence reads: CASRAAGGTWWSEQFF. The CDR3 DNA sequence: TGTGCCAGCAGGGCCGCGGGGGGAACTTGGTGGAGTGAGCAGTTCTTC.

The chain uses TRBV5-1 and TRBJ2-1; no reliable D call. This CDR3 comprises 11 residues. CDR1 SGHRS and CDR2 YFSETQ come from the germline V gene. The V and J ends lost 1 base and 8 bases respectively, with 4 bases between them. CDR3 protein: CASSLSDEQFF. The CDR3 bases are TGCGCCAGCAGCTTGTCCGATGAGCAGTTCTTC.

This sequence joins TRBV5-1 and TRBJ2-1; the match to TRBD2 covers 14 bases. V was clipped by 0 bases and J by 8 bases; unmatched bases: 7. The CDR3 loop spans 17 amino acids. Germline loops: CDR1 SGHRS, CDR2 YFSETQ. CDR3 sequence: CASSLVATSGGDHEQFF. In DNA, the CDR3 is TGCGCCAGCAGCTTGGTCGCGACTAGCGGGGGGGACCATGAGCAGTTCTTC.

This chain connects TRBV28 to TRBJ1-5; perhaps TRBD1 as D (5 bases). The CDR3 totals 14 residues. The V and J ends lost 7 bases and 4 bases respectively, with 14 bases between them. Per the germline V gene, CDR1 is MDHEN and CDR2 is SYDVKM. This CDR3 reads CASNHGGRNQPQHF. CDR3 nucleotide sequence: TGTGCCAGCAATCACGGGGGAAGGAATCAGCCCCAGCATTTT.

This clone has only a few counts. V gene TRBV7-9 combines with J gene TRBJ2-2, with a possible D match to TRBD1 (5 bases). From germline, CDR1 is SEHNR and CDR2 FQNEAQ (reference sequence). The CDR3 sequence is 17 residues long. V lost 1 base and J 0 bases, leaving 12 bases between the germline ends. The CDR3 nucleotides are TGTGCCAGCAGCTTAGATTACAGGCCAGCGAACACCGGGGAGCTGTTTTTT. Encoded protein: CASSLDYRPANTGELFF.

CDR3 in amino acids: CASSPGLAGGANEQFF. The CDR3 coding sequence is TGTGCCAGCTCACCAGGACTAGCGGGGGGGGCCAATGAGCAGTTCTTC. The chain employs TRBV18 and TRBJ2-1; 15 positions match TRBD2. The germline CDR1 and CDR2 sequences are KGHSH and LQKENI. The CDR3 runs 16 residues. The junction had 2 bases not matched to a gene; V was cut back by 2 bases and J by 6 bases.

V is TRBV29-1 and J is TRBJ2-5; D might be TRBD2 (6 bases). Germline-derived CDR1 and CDR2 are SQVTM and ANQGSEA. This CDR3 comprises 14 residues. V lost 2 bases, J lost 0 bases, and 10 bases lay in between. The CDR3 DNA is TGCAGCGTTGAATGGGCGGGGTACCAAGAGACCCAGTACTTC. Encoded protein: CSVEWAGYQETQYF.

The chain combines TRBV6-2 or TRBV6-3 with TRBJ2-7; 10 bases fit TRBD2. This CDR3 comprises 19 residues. V gave up 0 bases and J gave up 0 bases; unmatched junction bases: 11. CDR1 and CDR2 (germline): MNHEY, SVGEGT. The CDR3 bases are TGTGCCAGCAGTTACTCGATCCTAGCGGGGGCCACCTCCTCCTACGAGCAGTACTTC. Its protein is CASSYSILAGATSSYEQYF.

The chain combines TRBV7-2 with TRBJ1-3; D not certain. The CDR3 spans 14 residues. V was shortened by 6 bases and J by 3 bases, with 12 bases between the two germline ends. Germline lookup yields CDR1 SGHTA and CDR2 FQGNSA. DNA for the CDR3: TGTGCCAGCAGACCAGGACGGGATGGAAACACCATATATTTT. Encoded protein: CASRPGRDGNTIYF.

This clone was seen only a few times. The gene calls are TRBV7-9 and TRBJ2-7; D unresolved. Germline V gene sequence: CDR1 SEHNR, CDR2 FQNEAQ (reference sequence). Trimming took 11 bases from V and 0 from J, leaving 11 bases between them. The CDR3 covers 12 residues. The CDR3 nucleotides read TGTGCCCTGCAGAAGATCTCCTACGAGCAGTACTTC. Translating gives CALQKISYEQYF.

This clone was counted a single time. The gene calls are TRBV9 and TRBJ2-5; 8 nucleotides line up with TRBD1. CDR1 SGDLS and CDR2 YYNGEE come from the germline V gene. The J segment lost 5 bases and the V segment lost 3 bases, leaving 9 bases of the junction unmatched. This CDR3 spans 15 amino acids. CDR3 sequence (DNA): TGTGCCAGCAGCGCCGGGACAGGAGGAGTGGAGACCCAGTACTTC. This sequence encodes CASSAGTGGVETQYF.

This clone was recorded a few times. At the DNA level, this CDR3 is encoded by other sequences in the same sample as well. The rearrangement links TRBV6-5 to TRBJ2-7; 8 bases map to TRBD1. The CDR3 spans 13 residues. Germline assignment: CDR1 MNHEY and CDR2 SVGAGI. The V and J ends lost 2 bases and 5 bases, in that order; junction bases with no gene match: 2. CDR3 residues: CASSYDRGHEQYF. The CDR3 region has the DNA TGTGCCAGCAGTTACGACAGGGGCCACGAGCAGTACTTC.

The chain carries TRBV4-3 and TRBJ2-7; 7 nucleotides match TRBD2. CDR1 and CDR2 (germline): LGHNA, YSLEER. CDR3 length equals 15 residues. V was clipped by 1 base and J by 5 bases; unmatched bases: 8. The CDR3 protein is CASSQAANRGDEQYF. Written as DNA, the CDR3 is TGCGCCAGCAGCCAAGCGGCAAACCGGGGGGACGAGCAGTACTTC.

V is TRBV5-1 and J is TRBJ2-7; 7 bases fit TRBD1. This CDR3 spans 14 amino acids. Trimming took 0 bases from V and 2 from J; bases not matched to a gene: 2. CDR1 is SGHRS, CDR2 YFSETQ, per germline. CDR3 sequence: CASSLEGGPYEQYF. The CDR3 region has the DNA TGCGCCAGCAGCTTGGAAGGGGGCCCCTACGAGCAGTACTTC.

The rearrangement uses TRBV24-1 and TRBJ2-7; D is uncertain. The germline CDR1 and CDR2 sequences are KGHDR and SFDVKD. This CDR3 is built from 17 residues. V gave up 4 bases and J gave up 1 base, with 19 bases separating them. CDR3 protein: CATSDPLTENPSYEQYF. The CDR3 region has the DNA TGTGCCACCAGTGACCCTCTTACAGAAAACCCTTCCTACGAGCAGTACTTC.